This T cell receptor beta chain was documented in a study of shared clonotypes between healthy human individuals. Libraries were prepared by immunoSEQ multiplex PCR; TCRdb keeps only in-frame clonotypes and omits some of them. The top ten hold 0.1% to 0.15% of the sample, which has roughly 2 million clones, about 95% seen once. V was cut by 5 bases and J by 6 bases, with 17 bases left in between. The germline CDR1 and CDR2 sequences are SGHVS and FQNEAQ. This CDR3 is built from 15 residues. This chain connects TRBV7-8 to TRBJ2-1; D gene uncertain. The TCR sequence derives from a man between 18 and 29 years old in good health. Material: naive CD4+ T cells sorted from blood. Indicated subset: CD45RA+ positively selected. Written as DNA, the CDR3 is TGTGCCAGCAGCCCACTAACAGTCCCCGCCAATGAGCAGTTCTTC. Amino acids: CASSPLTVPANEQFF.